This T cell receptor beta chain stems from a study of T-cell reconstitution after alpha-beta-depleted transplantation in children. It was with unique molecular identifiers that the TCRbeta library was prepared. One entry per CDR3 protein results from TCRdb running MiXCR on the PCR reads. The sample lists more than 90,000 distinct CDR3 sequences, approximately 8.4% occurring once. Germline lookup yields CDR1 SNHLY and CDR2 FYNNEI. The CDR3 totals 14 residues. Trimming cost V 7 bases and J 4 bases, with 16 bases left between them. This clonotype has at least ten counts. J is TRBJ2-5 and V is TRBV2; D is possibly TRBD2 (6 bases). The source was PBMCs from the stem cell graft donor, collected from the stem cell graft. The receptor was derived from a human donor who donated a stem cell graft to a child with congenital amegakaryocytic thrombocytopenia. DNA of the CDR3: TGTGCCAGCACGCCCTCCGGGACTTCAGAGACCCAGTACTTC. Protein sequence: CASTPSGTSETQYF.